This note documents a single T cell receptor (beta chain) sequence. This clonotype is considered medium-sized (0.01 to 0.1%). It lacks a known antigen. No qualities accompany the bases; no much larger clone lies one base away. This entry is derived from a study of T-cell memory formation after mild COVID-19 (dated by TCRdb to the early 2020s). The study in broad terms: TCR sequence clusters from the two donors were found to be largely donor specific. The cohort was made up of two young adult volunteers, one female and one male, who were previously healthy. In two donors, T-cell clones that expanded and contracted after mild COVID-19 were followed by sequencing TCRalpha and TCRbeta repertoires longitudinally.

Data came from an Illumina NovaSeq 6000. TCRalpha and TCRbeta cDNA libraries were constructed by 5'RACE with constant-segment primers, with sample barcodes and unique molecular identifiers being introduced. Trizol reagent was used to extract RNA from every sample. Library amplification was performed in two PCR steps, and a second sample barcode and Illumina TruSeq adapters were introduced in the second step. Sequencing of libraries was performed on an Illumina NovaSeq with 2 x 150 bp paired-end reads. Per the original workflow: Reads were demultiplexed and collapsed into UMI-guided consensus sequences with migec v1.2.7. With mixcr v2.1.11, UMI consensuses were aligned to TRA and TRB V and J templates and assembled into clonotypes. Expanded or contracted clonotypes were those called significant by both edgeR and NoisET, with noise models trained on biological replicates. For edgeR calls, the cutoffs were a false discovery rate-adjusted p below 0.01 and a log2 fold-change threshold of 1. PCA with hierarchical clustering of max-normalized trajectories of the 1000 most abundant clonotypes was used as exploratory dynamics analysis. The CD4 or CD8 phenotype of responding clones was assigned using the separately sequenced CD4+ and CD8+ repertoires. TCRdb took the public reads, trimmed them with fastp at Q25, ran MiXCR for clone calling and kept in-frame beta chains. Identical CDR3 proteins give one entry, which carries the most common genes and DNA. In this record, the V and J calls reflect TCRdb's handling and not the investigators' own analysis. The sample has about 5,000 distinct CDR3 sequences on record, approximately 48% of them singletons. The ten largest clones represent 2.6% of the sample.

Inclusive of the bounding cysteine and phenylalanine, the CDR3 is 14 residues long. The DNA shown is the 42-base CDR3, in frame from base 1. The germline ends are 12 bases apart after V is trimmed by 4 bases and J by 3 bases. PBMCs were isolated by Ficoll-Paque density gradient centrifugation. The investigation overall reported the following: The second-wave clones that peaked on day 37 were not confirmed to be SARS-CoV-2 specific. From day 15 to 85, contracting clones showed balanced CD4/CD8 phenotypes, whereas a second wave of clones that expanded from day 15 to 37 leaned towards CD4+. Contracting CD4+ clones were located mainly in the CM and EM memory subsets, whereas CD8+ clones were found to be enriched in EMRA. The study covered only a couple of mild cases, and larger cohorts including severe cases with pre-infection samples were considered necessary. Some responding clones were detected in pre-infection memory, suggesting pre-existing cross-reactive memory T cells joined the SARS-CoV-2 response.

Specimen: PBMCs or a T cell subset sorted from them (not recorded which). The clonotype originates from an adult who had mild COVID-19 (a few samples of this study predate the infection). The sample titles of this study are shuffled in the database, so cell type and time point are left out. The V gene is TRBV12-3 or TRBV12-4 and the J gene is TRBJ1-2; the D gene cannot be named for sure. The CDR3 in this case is CASSSHPRDYGYTF. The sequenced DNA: TGTGCCAGCAGTTCCCACCCGCGGGACTATGGCTACACCTTC.